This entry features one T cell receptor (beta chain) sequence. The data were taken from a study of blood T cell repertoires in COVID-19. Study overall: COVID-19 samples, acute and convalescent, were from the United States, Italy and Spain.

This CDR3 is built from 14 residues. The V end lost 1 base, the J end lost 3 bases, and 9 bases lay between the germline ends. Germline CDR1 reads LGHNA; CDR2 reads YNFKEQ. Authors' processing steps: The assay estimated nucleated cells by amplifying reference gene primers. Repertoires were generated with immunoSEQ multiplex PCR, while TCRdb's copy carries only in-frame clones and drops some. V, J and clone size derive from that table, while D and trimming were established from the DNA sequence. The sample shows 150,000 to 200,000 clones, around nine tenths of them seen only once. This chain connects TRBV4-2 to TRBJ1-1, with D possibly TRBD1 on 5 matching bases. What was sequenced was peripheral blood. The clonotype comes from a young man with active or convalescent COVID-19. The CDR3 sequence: CASSQGRGHTEAFF. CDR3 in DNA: TGTGCCAGCAGCCAAGGGAGGGGTCACACTGAAGCTTTCTTT.